This T cell receptor beta chain was sequenced for a study of identical twins. Study findings and constraints: In cord blood, abundant beta clonotypes had fewer insertions; memory showed no trend. Modelling underestimated the level of out-of-frame TCR alpha sharing observed in monozygotic twins.

Unique molecular identifiers were present on cDNA, and template switching added a universal primer site. TCRdb itself ran the 5' RACE reads through MiXCR, one entry per CDR3 protein. Among under 1 million distinct CDR3 sequences listed, roughly an eighth were seen once. CDR1 is ENHRY, CDR2 SYGVKD, per germline. CDR3 length: 14 amino acids. Trimming took off 4 bases at V and 5 bases at J, with 14 bases between the two ends. A few counts support this clonotype. The antigen is undetermined. This same sample was also taken into another study, of yellow fever vaccine responses in identical twins.

The sequenced material came from PBMCs. The V call is TRBV10-3, the J call TRBJ1-2; unclear D gene. The clonotype comes from a woman younger than 30 in good health. CDR3 residues: CAISGDGPTYGYTF. The CDR3 region has the DNA TGTGCCATCAGTGGCGACGGACCGACATATGGCTACACCTTC.